This T cell receptor beta chain was found in a study of post-analysis software for immune sequencing data. Overall study results and limits: When patients were compared with controls, 4 or 5 TRBV segments were more frequent, TRBV5-6, TRBV5-1 and TRBV20-1 among them. F measure showed strong co-clustering of same-batch samples. Among multiple sclerosis patients, normalized Chao1 diversity was significantly below that of controls.

Each TCR beta cDNA library carried unique molecular identifiers. TCRdb reprocessed the PCR reads with MiXCR, giving one entry per CDR3 protein. Here the sample spans 350,000 to 500,000 distinct CDR3 sequences, about 40% being singletons. This clonotype was observed a single time. The antigen remains undetermined. V was clipped by 2 bases and J by 10 bases, with 12 bases between them. Germline-derived CDR1 and CDR2 are SGHKS and YYEKEE (reference sequence). The CDR3 consists of 12 residues. The sample taken for sequencing was blood. The chain couples TRBV5-5 to TRBJ1-2; D may be TRBD1 (5 bases). The TCR was taken from a girl aged 2 to 10 with multiple sclerosis. The CDR3 region is CASSFYRGDYTF. CDR3 nucleotide sequence: TGTGCCAGCAGCTTCTACAGAGGGGACTACACCTTC.